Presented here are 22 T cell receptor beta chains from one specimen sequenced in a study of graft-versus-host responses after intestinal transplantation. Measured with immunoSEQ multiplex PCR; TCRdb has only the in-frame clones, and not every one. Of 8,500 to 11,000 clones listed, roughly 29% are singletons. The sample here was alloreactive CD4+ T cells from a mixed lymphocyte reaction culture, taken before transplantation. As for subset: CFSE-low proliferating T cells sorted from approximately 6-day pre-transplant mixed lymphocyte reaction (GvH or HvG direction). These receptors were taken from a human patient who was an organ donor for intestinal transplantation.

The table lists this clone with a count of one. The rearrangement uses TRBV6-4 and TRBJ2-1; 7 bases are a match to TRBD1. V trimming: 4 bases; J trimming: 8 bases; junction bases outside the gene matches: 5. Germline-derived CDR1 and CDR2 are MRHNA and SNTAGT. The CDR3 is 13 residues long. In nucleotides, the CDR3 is TGTGCCAGCAGTGGACAGGGTGGCGATGAGCAGTTCTTC. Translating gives CASSGQGGDEQFF.

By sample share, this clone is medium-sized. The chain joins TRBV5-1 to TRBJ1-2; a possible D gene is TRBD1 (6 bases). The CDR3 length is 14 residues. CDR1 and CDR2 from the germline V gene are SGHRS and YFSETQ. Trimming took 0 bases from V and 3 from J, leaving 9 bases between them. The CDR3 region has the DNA TGCGCCAGCAGCTTGGAGGGGGGTGACTATGGCTACACCTTC. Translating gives CASSLEGGDYGYTF.

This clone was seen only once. The CDR3 protein is CASSLIGGPYNEQFF. The CDR3 DNA is TGTGCCAGCAGCCTAATAGGGGGCCCCTACAATGAGCAGTTCTTC. This chain connects TRBV7-6 to TRBJ2-1; 7 positions agree with TRBD1. V lost 5 bases, J lost 2 bases, and 6 bases stayed unmatched. This CDR3 is 15 amino acids long. Germline CDR1 and CDR2: SGHVS and FNYEAQ.

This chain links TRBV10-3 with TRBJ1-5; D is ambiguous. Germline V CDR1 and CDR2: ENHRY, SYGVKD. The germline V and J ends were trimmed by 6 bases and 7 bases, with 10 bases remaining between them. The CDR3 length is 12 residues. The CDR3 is CAIREEGQPQHF. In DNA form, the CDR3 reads TGTGCCATCAGGGAAGAGGGCCAGCCCCAGCATTTT.

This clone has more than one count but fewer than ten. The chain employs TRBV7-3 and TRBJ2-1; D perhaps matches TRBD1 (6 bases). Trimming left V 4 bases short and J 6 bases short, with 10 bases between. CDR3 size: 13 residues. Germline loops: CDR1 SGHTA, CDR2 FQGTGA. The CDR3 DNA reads TGTGCCAGCAGCTCCCGACAGGTCAATGAGCAGTTCTTC. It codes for CASSSRQVNEQFF.

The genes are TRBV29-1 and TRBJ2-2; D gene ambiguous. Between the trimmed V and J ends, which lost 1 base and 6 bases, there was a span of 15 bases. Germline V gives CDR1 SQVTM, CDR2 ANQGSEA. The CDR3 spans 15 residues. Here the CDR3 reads CSVEVRSWVPGELFF. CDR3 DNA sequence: TGCAGCGTTGAAGTCAGAAGCTGGGTCCCCGGGGAGCTGTTTTTT.

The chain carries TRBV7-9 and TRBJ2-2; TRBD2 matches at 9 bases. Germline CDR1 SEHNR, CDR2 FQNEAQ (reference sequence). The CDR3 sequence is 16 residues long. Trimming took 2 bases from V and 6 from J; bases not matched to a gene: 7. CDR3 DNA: TGTGCCAGCAGCTTACCCTTGACTAGCGGTTCCGGGGAGCTGTTTTTT. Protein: CASSLPLTSGSGELFF.

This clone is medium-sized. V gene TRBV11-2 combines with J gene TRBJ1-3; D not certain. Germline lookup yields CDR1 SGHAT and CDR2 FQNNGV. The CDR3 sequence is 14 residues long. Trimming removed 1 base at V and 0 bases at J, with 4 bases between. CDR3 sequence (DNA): TGTGCCAGCAGCTTAGGGGGCTCTGGAAACACCATATATTTT. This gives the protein CASSLGGSGNTIYF.

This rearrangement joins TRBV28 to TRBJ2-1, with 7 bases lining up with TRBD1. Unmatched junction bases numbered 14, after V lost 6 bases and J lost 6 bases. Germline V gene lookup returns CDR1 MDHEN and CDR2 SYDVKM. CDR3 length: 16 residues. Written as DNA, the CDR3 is TGTGCCAGCAGCCATAGACCCCTGACAGGGAGCAATGAGCAGTTCTTC. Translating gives CASSHRPLTGSNEQFF.

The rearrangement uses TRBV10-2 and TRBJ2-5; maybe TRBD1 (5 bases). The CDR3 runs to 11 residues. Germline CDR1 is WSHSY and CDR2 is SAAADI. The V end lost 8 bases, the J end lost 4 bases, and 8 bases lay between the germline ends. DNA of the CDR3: TGCGCCAGCCGAACAGGAGAGACCCAGTACTTC. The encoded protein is CASRTGETQYF.

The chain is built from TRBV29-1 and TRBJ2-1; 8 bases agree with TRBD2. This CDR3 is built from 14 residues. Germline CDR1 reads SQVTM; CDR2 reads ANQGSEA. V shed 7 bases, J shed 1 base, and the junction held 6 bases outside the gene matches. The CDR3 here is CSAAGGGSYNEQFF. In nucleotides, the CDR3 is TGCAGCGCGGCGGGGGGCGGATCCTACAATGAGCAGTTCTTC.

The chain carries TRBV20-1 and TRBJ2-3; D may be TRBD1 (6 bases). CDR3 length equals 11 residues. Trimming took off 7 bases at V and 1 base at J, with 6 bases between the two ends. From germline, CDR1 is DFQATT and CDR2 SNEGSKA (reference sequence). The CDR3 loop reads CSGTGTDTQYF. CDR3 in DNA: TGCAGTGGGACAGGCACAGATACGCAGTATTTT.

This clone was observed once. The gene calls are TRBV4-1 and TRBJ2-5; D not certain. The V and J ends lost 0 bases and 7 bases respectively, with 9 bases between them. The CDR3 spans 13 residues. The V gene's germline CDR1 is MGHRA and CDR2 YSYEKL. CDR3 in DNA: TGCGCCAGCAGCCAAGAACCTAGTAGGACCCAGTACTTC. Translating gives CASSQEPSRTQYF.

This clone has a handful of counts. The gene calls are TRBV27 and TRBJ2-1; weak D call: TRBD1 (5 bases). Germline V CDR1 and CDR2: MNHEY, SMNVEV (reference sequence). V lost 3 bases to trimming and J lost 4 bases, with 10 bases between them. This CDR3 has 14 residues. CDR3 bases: TGTGCCAGCAGTTTCTCCGGACAATACAATGAGCAGTTCTTC. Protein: CASSFSGQYNEQFF.

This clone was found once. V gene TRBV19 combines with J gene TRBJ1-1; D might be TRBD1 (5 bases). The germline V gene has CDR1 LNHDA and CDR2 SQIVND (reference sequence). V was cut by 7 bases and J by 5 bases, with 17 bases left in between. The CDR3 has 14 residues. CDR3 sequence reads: CASTGREIFTEAFF. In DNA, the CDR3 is TGTGCCAGTACAGGGAGGGAAATATTTACTGAAGCTTTCTTT.

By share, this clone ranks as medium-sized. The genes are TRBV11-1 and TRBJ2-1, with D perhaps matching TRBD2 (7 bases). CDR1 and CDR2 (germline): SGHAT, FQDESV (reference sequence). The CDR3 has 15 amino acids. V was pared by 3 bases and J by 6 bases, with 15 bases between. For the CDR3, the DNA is TGTGCCAGCAGCTTCTCGCGGGGGCTCCCCAATGAGCAGTTCTTC. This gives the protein CASSFSRGLPNEQFF.

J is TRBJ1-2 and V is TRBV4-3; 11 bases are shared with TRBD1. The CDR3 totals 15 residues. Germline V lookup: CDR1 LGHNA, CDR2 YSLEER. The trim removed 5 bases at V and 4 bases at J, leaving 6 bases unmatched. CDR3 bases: TGCGCCAGCAGCATTCGGACAGGGGGCAGCTATGGCTACACCTTC. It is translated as CASSIRTGGSYGYTF.

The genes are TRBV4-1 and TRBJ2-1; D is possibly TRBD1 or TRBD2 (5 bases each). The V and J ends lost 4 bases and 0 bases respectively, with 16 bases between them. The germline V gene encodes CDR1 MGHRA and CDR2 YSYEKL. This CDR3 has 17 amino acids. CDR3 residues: CASSRIWDLSSYNEQFF. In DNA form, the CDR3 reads TGCGCCAGCAGCCGAATTTGGGACCTGAGCTCCTACAATGAGCAGTTCTTC.

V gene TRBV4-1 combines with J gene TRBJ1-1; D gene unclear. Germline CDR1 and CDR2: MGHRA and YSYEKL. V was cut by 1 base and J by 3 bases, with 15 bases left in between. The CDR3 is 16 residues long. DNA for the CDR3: TGCGCCAGCAGCCAAGTAGGGAGGAGTGGGTACACTGAAGCTTTCTTT. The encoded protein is CASSQVGRSGYTEAFF.

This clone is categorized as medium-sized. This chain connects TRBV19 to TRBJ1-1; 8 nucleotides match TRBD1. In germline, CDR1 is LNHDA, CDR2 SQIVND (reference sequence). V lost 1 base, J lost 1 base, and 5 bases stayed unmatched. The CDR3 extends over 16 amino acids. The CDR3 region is CASSIGDRGGNTEAFF. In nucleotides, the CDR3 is TGTGCCAGTAGTATAGGTGACAGGGGAGGGAACACTGAAGCTTTCTTT. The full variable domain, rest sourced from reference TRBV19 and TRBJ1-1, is DGGITQSPKYLFRKEGQNVTLSCEQNLNHDAMYWYRQDPGQGLRLIYYSQIVNDFQKGDIAEGYSVSREKKESFPLTVTSAQKNPTAFYLCASSIGDRGGNTEAFFGQGTRLTVV.

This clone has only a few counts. For the CDR3, the DNA is TGTGCCAGCAGCCATCAGGGGAAGTCCTACGAGCAGTACTTC. Translation gives CASSHQGKSYEQYF. V gene TRBV5-5 combines with J gene TRBJ2-7; tentatively, D is TRBD1 (6 bases). CDR1 is SGHKS, CDR2 YYEKEE, per germline (reference sequence). This CDR3 region has 14 residues. The V end was cut by 4 bases, the J end by 1 base, with 12 bases between.

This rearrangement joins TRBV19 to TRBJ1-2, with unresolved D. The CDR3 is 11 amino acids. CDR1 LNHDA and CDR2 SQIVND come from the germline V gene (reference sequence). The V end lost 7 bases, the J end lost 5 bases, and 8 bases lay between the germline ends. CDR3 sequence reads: CASKETYGYTF. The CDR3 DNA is TGTGCCAGTAAGGAGACTTATGGCTACACCTTC.